This record looks at one T cell receptor beta chain sequence and its context. Antigen unknown. The sample comes from a study of PD-1 blockade in mismatch repair-deficient tumors. About the study: Patients had more than ten mismatch repair-deficient cancer types, all previously treated and progressing.

Assay used: immunoSEQ multiplex PCR; TCRdb lists only in-frame clones, some missing. The repertoire holds about 100,000 clones, with over 75% as singletons. V trimming: 4 bases; J trimming: 4 bases; junction bases outside the gene matches: 6. The CDR3 is made up of 14 amino acids. The germline V gene encodes CDR1 MNHEY and CDR2 SMNVEV (reference sequence). Study-level findings and limits: After pembrolizumab, tumor-resident clones rose rapidly, then generally contracted before radiologic responses.

The V call is TRBV27, the J call TRBJ1-2, with 7 bases matching TRBD1. Material: peripheral blood, obtained around 8 months after starting pembrolizumab. The source is an adult with mismatch repair-deficient cancer. The CDR3 sequence is CASSSRPGGYGYTF. The DNA for the CDR3 is TGTGCCAGCAGTTCCCGGCCAGGGGGCTATGGCTACACCTTC.